A single sample is the source of the 11 T cell receptor beta chains below, sequenced in a study of PD-1 blockade in classical Hodgkin lymphoma (dated by TCRdb to the early 2020s). The library was built by means of the immunoSEQ multiplex PCR assay. The source is immuneACCESS, and TCRdb retained only in-frame sequences with V and J called. Part of the clones is not carried over; for the studies checked, unresolved V genes explain less than half of this, and the remainder is unexplained. For this sample there are 50,000 or so clones; around four fifths appear just once. The biggest ten clones account for more than 10% of the sample. The meaning of the sample's time point label: cycle 4 day 1 (C4D1), after more than five weeks of nivolumab. Every trial patient had relapsed following autologous stem cell transplantation, and prior brentuximab vedotin exposure was what differed among cohorts A, B and C.

Sequencing was performed on peripheral blood mononuclear cells (PBMCs), taken before the fourth cycle of nivolumab. These receptors were obtained from a human donor with classical Hodgkin lymphoma.

The chain employs TRBV7-2 and TRBJ2-5; 12 positions match TRBD2. The V gene end was trimmed by 3 bases and the J gene end by 5 bases; junction bases not matched to a gene: 1. Germline CDR1 reads SGHTA; CDR2 reads FQGNSA. The CDR3 length is 14 residues. The CDR3 DNA reads as TGTGCCAGCAGCTTTGGACTAGCGGGGGAGACCCAGTACTTC. This codes for CASSFGLAGETQYF.

The chain joins TRBV19 to TRBJ2-7; 7 bases fit TRBD1. CDR1 LNHDA and CDR2 SQIVND come from the germline V gene (reference sequence). This CDR3 region has 14 residues. The ends lost 5 bases at V and 5 bases at J; junction bases unmatched: 9. CDR3 protein: CASSHDREVDEQYF. Here the CDR3 DNA reads TGTGCCAGTAGTCACGACAGGGAAGTCGACGAGCAGTACTTC.

V gene TRBV27 combines with J gene TRBJ2-7; 7 bases match TRBD2. This CDR3 is built from 15 residues. The J segment lost 5 bases and the V segment lost 0 bases, leaving 7 bases of the junction unmatched. The germline CDR1 and CDR2 sequences are MNHEY and SMNVEV (reference sequence). DNA for the CDR3: TGTGCCAGCAGTTTATCTCTGGGGAGCGGGAACGAGCAGTACTTC. Its protein is CASSLSLGSGNEQYF.

The genes are TRBV2 and TRBJ2-7; 10 positions match TRBD2. J gave up 2 bases and V 3 bases, and 7 bases lay outside the gene matches. The CDR3 sequence is 16 residues long. Germline CDR1 and CDR2: SNHLY and FYNNEI. The CDR3 sequence: CASSERLAGVPYEQYF. CDR3 nucleotide sequence: TGTGCCAGCAGTGAGAGACTAGCGGGCGTCCCCTACGAGCAGTACTTC.

This chain connects TRBV27 to TRBJ2-1; unclear D gene. Germline V CDR1 and CDR2: MNHEY, SMNVEV (reference sequence). This CDR3 spans 14 amino acids. Between the trimmed V and J ends, which lost 5 bases and 10 bases, there was a span of 18 bases. CDR3 loop: CASSNPYRRREQFF. The CDR3 coding sequence is TGTGCCAGCAGTAACCCCTACCGCCGGCGGGAGCAGTTCTTC.

The chain is built from TRBV29-1 and TRBJ1-2, with D unresolved. The V and J ends lost 3 bases and 3 bases respectively, with 17 bases between them. CDR3 size: 15 residues. CDR1 and CDR2 from the germline V gene are SQVTM and ANQGSEA. For the CDR3, the DNA is TGCAGCGTTGACCAGTGGGCCTCAGCGCACTATGGCTACACCTTC. It yields the protein CSVDQWASAHYGYTF.

The sample holds one count of this clone. The chain combines TRBV2 with TRBJ2-1; 11 positions match TRBD2. V lost 7 bases, J lost 6 bases, and 11 bases stayed unmatched. This CDR3 comprises 16 residues. Germline V lookup: CDR1 SNHLY, CDR2 FYNNEI. CDR3 region: CASTPLAGGGVNEQFF. The CDR3 DNA reads as TGTGCCAGCACCCCCCTAGCGGGAGGCGGGGTCAATGAGCAGTTCTTC.

The chain recombines TRBV29-1 with TRBJ1-1, with D possibly being TRBD1 (6 bases). CDR1 SQVTM and CDR2 ANQGSEA come from the germline V gene. This CDR3 region has 12 residues. V dropped 6 bases and J dropped 3 bases, with 11 bases sitting between them. The CDR3 DNA reads as TGCAGCGTCGGCAGGGGTCACACTGAAGCTTTCTTT. Translated, it gives CSVGRGHTEAFF. The full variable domain, its missing parts supplied by reference TRBV29-1 and TRBJ1-1, is SAVISQKPSRDICQRGTSLTIQCQVDSQVTMMFWYRQQPGQSLTLIATANQGSEATYESGFVIDKFPISRPNLTFSTLTVSNMSPEDSSIYLCSVGRGHTEAFFGQGTRLTVV.

This chain links TRBV11-2 with TRBJ2-7, with D unresolved. Trimming pared 2 bases from V and 1 base from J, leaving 12 bases between. The germline gives CDR1 SGHAT, CDR2 FQNNGV. This CDR3 is built from 15 residues. The DNA for the CDR3 is TGTGCCAGCAGCTTATTGGGATTACTTTCCTACGAGCAGTACTTC. It yields the protein CASSLLGLLSYEQYF.

The rearrangement joins TRBV5-1 to TRBJ1-2, with 9 bases aligning to TRBD1. This CDR3 has 18 amino acids. Germline V gives CDR1 SGHRS, CDR2 YFSETQ. V was pared by 2 bases and J by 3 bases, with 14 bases of the junction left unmatched. The CDR3 nucleotides read TGCGCCAGCAGCTTTGGCCCTTACAGGGGGCGCGCTGACTATGGCTACACCTTC. Protein sequence: CASSFGPYRGRADYGYTF.

The chain carries TRBV7-2 and TRBJ2-1; 7 bases fit TRBD1. This CDR3 has 14 residues. V shed 1 base, J shed 6 bases, and the junction held 3 bases outside the gene matches. Germline V gene lookup returns CDR1 SGHTA and CDR2 FQGNSA. CDR3 sequence reads: CASSLVSGGNEQFF. CDR3 bases: TGTGCCAGCAGCTTAGTTTCAGGGGGCAATGAGCAGTTCTTC.